Below, 15 T cell receptor beta chains from the same sample are listed, as sequenced in a study of molecular identifiers for immune sequencing clone quantification. One entry per CDR3 protein results from TCRdb running MiXCR on the PCR reads. The sample yields approximately 500,000 distinct CDR3 sequences, about a fifth seen once. Sequenced input: naive CD8+ T cells from blood, with Jurkat cell RNA spiked in. The subset: FACS-sorted CD8+CD4-CCR7+CD45RA+ naive T cells. The receptors here all came from a human donor in good health. Some libraries in this study had Jurkat cell RNA spiked in.

The chain combines TRBV6-5 with TRBJ2-3, with a weak D call TRBD2 (6 bases). This CDR3 contains 15 residues. The V and J ends lost 2 bases and 2 bases respectively, with 11 bases between them. In germline, CDR1 is MNHEY, CDR2 SVGAGI. The CDR3 nucleotides read TGTGCCAGCAGTTACGGTAGCGGCCCCACAGATACGCAGTATTTT. Amino acids: CASSYGSGPTDTQYF.

V and J are TRBV20-1 and TRBJ2-1, with D unclear. Germline CDR1 and CDR2: DFQATT and SNEGSKA (reference sequence). The ends were cut back, 5 bases at V and 0 bases at J, with 8 bases in the middle. The CDR3 loop spans 13 amino acids. The CDR3 DNA follows: TGCAGTGCTTCCCCGGCCTCCTACAATGAGCAGTTCTTC. It is translated as CSASPASYNEQFF.

J is TRBJ1-5 and V is TRBV20-1; D is perhaps TRBD1 (5 bases). Germline-derived CDR1 and CDR2 are DFQATT and SNEGSKA (reference sequence). V was shortened by 3 bases and J by 2 bases, with 14 bases between the two germline ends. The CDR3 runs 15 residues. This CDR3 is CSARYKDIGNQPQHF. The CDR3 DNA reads as TGCAGTGCTAGGTATAAGGACATCGGCAATCAGCCCCAGCATTTT.

The chain has TRBV12-3 or TRBV12-4 and TRBJ2-2, with 8 bases aligning to TRBD2. Germline trimming cut 6 bases from V and 0 bases from J; bases unmatched to any gene: 9. This CDR3 contains 17 residues. The CDR3 bases are TGTGCCAGCAGCCTATCCTCAGCGGGGGCGAACACCGGGGAGCTGTTTTTT. This codes for CASSLSSAGANTGELFF.

This clonotype was recorded at least ten times. The V and J genes are TRBV2 and TRBJ2-7; TRBD1 matches 12 bases. Germline V gene sequence: CDR1 SNHLY, CDR2 FYNNEI. With V trimmed by 1 base and J by 2 bases, 3 bases remained unmatched. This CDR3 region has 16 residues. Here the CDR3 reads CASSEVGQGAAYEQYF. In DNA form, the CDR3 reads TGTGCCAGCAGTGAAGTGGGACAGGGGGCGGCCTACGAGCAGTACTTC.

This clonotype was seen more than once but under ten times. The chain combines TRBV6-2 or TRBV6-3 with TRBJ2-3, with unresolved D. Trimming pared 6 bases from V and 6 bases from J, leaving 19 bases between. Per germline, CDR1 MNHEY and CDR2 SVGEGT. This CDR3 region has 15 residues. The CDR3 DNA reads as TGTGCCAGCAGCTCAACCGGGCCACCTTTGGATACGCAGTATTTT. Protein sequence: CASSSTGPPLDTQYF.

In this sample, this clonotype turned up many times. The genes are TRBV5-1 and TRBJ1-1; no definite D call. The CDR3 loop spans 13 amino acids. The ends were cut back, 0 bases at V and 6 bases at J, with 9 bases in the middle. Germline V gene sequence: CDR1 SGHRS, CDR2 YFSETQ. In DNA, the CDR3 is TGCGCCAGCAGCTTGGCCGTCACAGCTGAAGCTTTCTTT. Protein product: CASSLAVTAEAFF.

Details on this clonotype: Just one base apart from a much larger clone, this may be a read error. This chain uses TRBV6-2 or TRBV6-3 with TRBJ2-7; D possibly corresponds to TRBD1 (6 bases). Germline CDR1 is MNHEY and CDR2 is SVGEGT. This CDR3 region has 16 residues. CDR3 bases: TGTGCCAGCAGTACGAACCAAGGACAGACCCCCTACGAGCGGTACTTC. Its protein product is CASSTNQGQTPYERYF.

As concerns this clonotype: A much larger clone differs from this one at a single base, so this may be a read error. This chain uses TRBV27 with TRBJ2-2; 7 bases map to TRBD1. Germline CDR1 and CDR2: MNHEY and SMNVEV (reference sequence). CDR3 length: 14 residues. Here the CDR3 reads CASSLGTDTEELFF. As DNA, the CDR3 is TGTGCCAGCAGTTTAGGGACAGACACCGAGGAGCTGTTTTTT.

This clonotype was seen more than once but under ten times. CDR3 in amino acids: CASSFQWPTGELFF. CDR3 bases: TGTGCCAGCAGCTTTCAGTGGCCCACCGGGGAGCTGTTTTTT. This sequence joins TRBV5-5 and TRBJ2-2, with unresolved D. V gave up 2 bases and J gave up 4 bases, with 9 bases separating them. CDR1 and CDR2 (germline): SGHKS, YYEKEE (reference sequence). The CDR3 runs 14 residues.

The chain has TRBV7-9 and TRBJ2-7; D call uncertain. V shed 5 bases and J shed 2 bases, with 16 bases lying between them. The V gene's germline CDR1 is SEHNR and CDR2 FQNEAQ (reference sequence). The CDR3 is 15 residues long. This CDR3 is CASSPQLHGPYEQYF. CDR3 DNA: TGTGCCAGCAGCCCCCAGTTACATGGGCCCTACGAGCAGTACTTC.

This clonotype has a handful of counts. V gene TRBV28 combines with J gene TRBJ2-7; D gene unclear. The CDR3 contains 14 residues. Trimming stripped 2 bases from V and 2 bases from J, with 10 bases between. The V gene's germline CDR1 is MDHEN and CDR2 SYDVKM. Written as DNA, the CDR3 is TGTGCCAGCAGTTTAACTGGGGAACCCTACGAGCAGTACTTC. Protein product: CASSLTGEPYEQYF.

This clonotype was counted ten times or more. CDR3 loop: CASRKTEETQYF. The CDR3 coding sequence is TGTGCCAGCAGGAAAACTGAAGAGACCCAGTACTTC. This chain joins TRBV7-9 and TRBJ2-5; D uncertain. The germline V gene has CDR1 SEHNR and CDR2 FQNEAQ (reference sequence). The ends were cut back, 6 bases at V and 3 bases at J, with 8 bases in the middle. This CDR3 is built from 12 residues.

CDR3 region: CASSPHWLRDTYEQYF. The CDR3, as DNA: TGTGCCAGCAGCCCCCATTGGCTCCGGGACACCTACGAGCAGTACTTC. The rearrangement joins TRBV7-9 to TRBJ2-7; tentatively, D is TRBD1 (6 bases). V gave up 5 bases and J gave up 2 bases, with 19 bases separating them. The CDR3 is 16 amino acids. CDR1 SEHNR and CDR2 FQNEAQ come from the germline V gene (reference sequence). Full variable domain (rest looked up from reference TRBV7-9 and TRBJ2-7): DTGVSQNPRHKITKRGQNVTFRCDPISEHNRLYWYRQTLGQGPEFLTYFQNEAQLEKSRLLSDRFSAERPKGSFSTLEIQRTEQGDSAMYLCASSPHWLRDTYEQYFGPGTRLTVT.

This clonotype was picked up a small number of times. The chain combines TRBV3-1 with TRBJ2-5, with D possibly matching TRBD1 (5 bases). Germline loops: CDR1 LGHDT, CDR2 YNNKEL (reference sequence). This CDR3 has 15 residues. V was shortened by 4 bases and J by 2 bases, with 14 bases between the two germline ends. CDR3 bases: TGTGCCAGCAGCCCTACTCCTCGACAGCAAGAGACCCAGTACTTC. Protein: CASSPTPRQQETQYF.